This T cell receptor beta chain originates from a study of cytomegalovirus exposure and HLA in healthy donors. For the study at large: The Caucasian-associated ancestry cluster held around 81% of 398 genotyped donors. Findings and limits, study-wide: The majority of CMV-associated TCR beta chains were reported as apparently HLA-restricted in a later analysis. About 87% or about 30% of the time was how often most TCR beta V segments were productive, according to an earlier analysis.

As for this clone: Its antigen remains unidentified.

This PCR relied on a set of 60 Vbeta primers and 13 Jbeta primers. Generated by immunoSEQ multiplex PCR, the TCRdb table keeps only in-frame clones and is missing some. The data show about 200,000 clones, approximately 78% seen once. The length of the CDR3 is 15 residues. Germline V gene data show CDR1 as LGHNA and CDR2 as YSLEER. V was clipped by 4 bases and J by 5 bases, with 18 bases between them. The chain recombines TRBV4-3 with TRBJ2-7; D possibly corresponds to TRBD2 (5 bases). Sequencing was done on a sample of PBMCs. The TCR was taken from a man between 25 and 39 years old in good health and CMV-seronegative. The CDR3 spells CASSRSLWARDEQYF. DNA for the CDR3: TGCGCCAGCAGCCGATCCTTGTGGGCGAGGGACGAGCAGTACTTC.